The 19 T cell receptor beta chains below were found in one sample sequenced in a study of blood T cell repertoires in COVID-19. The table came from immunoSEQ multiplex PCR; TCRdb's copy has only in-frame clones and leaves some out. The data contain 250,000 to 300,000 clones, approximately 90% of them singletons. The sequenced sample consisted of peripheral blood. Receptor source: a woman younger than 45 with COVID-19, enrolled during active disease.

The chain is built from TRBV5-4 and TRBJ2-1; TRBD2 matches 10 bases. The ends lost 4 bases at V and 0 bases at J; junction bases unmatched: 1. The CDR3 spans 15 residues. The germline V gene encodes CDR1 SGHNT and CDR2 YYREEE (reference sequence). The CDR3, as DNA: TGTGCCAGCAGCCCTAGCGGGAGCTCCTACAATGAGCAGTTCTTC. This translates into CASSPSGSSYNEQFF.

The chain carries TRBV5-6 and TRBJ2-3; 10 bases are shared with TRBD2. The germline V gene encodes CDR1 SGHDT and CDR2 YYEEEE. The V segment lost 4 bases and the J segment 2 bases; nucleotides outside the gene matches: 10. This CDR3 region has 17 residues. The CDR3 here is CASSRREAGGPTDTQYF. In DNA form, the CDR3 reads TGTGCCAGCAGCCGTCGGGAAGCGGGAGGGCCCACAGATACGCAGTATTTT. Based on the CDR3 plus reference TRBV5-6 and TRBJ2-3, the full variable domain is DAGVTQSPTHLIKTRGQQVTLRCSPKSGHDTVSWYQQALGQGPQFIFQYYEEEERQRGNFPDRFSGHQFPNYSSELNVNALLLGDSALYLCASSRREAGGPTDTQYFGPGTRLTVL.

The chain joins TRBV27 to TRBJ2-1, with 11 positions matching TRBD2. The trim removed 7 bases at V and 5 bases at J, leaving 7 bases unmatched. The CDR3 covers 15 residues. Per germline, CDR1 MNHEY and CDR2 SMNVEV (reference sequence). The CDR3 loop is CASNTPSGRNNEQFF. CDR3 DNA sequence: TGTGCCAGCAACACCCCTAGCGGGAGGAACAATGAGCAGTTCTTC.

This rearrangement joins TRBV6-5 to TRBJ1-6; no firm D call. CDR3 size: 13 residues. V was trimmed by 6 bases and J by 10 bases, leaving 13 bases between them. CDR1 and CDR2 from the germline V gene are MNHEY and SVGAGI. The CDR3 here is CASRARQQSPLHF. For the CDR3, the DNA is TGTGCCAGCAGAGCCAGGCAACAATCACCCCTCCACTTT.

This sequence joins TRBV3-1 (or the pseudogene TRBV3-2) and TRBJ2-2; 9 bases match TRBD2. The CDR3 totals 18 residues. Germline CDR1 is LGHDT and CDR2 is YNNKEL (reference sequence). The junction had 15 bases not matched to a gene; V was cut back by 4 bases and J by 6 bases. In DNA, the CDR3 is TGTGCCAGCAGCCGCAACCCCCATTTAGCGGGAGCTTCCGGGGAGCTGTTTTTT. It encodes CASSRNPHLAGASGELFF.

V is TRBV15 and J is TRBJ1-1; TRBD1 agrees at 11 bases. The junction had 2 bases not matched to a gene; V was cut back by 5 bases and J by 0 bases. The CDR3 has 15 amino acids. Germline CDR1 reads LNHNV; CDR2 reads YYDKDF (reference sequence). The CDR3 region has the DNA TGTGCCACCAGCCGGGACAGGGGGTTGAACACTGAAGCTTTCTTT. Its translation: CATSRDRGLNTEAFF.

The CDR3: CASRTGTVVGTEAFF. CDR3 DNA sequence: TGTGCCAGCAGGACAGGGACCGTTGTGGGGACTGAAGCTTTCTTT. The rearrangement links TRBV2 to TRBJ1-1; 7 bases agree with TRBD1. CDR1 is SNHLY, CDR2 FYNNEI, per germline. V lost 6 bases to trimming and J lost 5 bases; unmatched junction nucleotides: 12. The length of the CDR3 is 15 residues.

This clone was counted between two and nine times. V is TRBV11-3 and J is TRBJ2-5; possibly TRBD1 for D (6 bases). The V end was cut by 4 bases, the J end by 2 bases, with 11 bases between. Germline V gene sequence: CDR1 SGHNT, CDR2 YENEEA. The CDR3 length is 14 residues. The CDR3 spells CASSSWTEQETQYF. As DNA, the CDR3 is TGTGCCAGCAGCTCCTGGACAGAACAAGAGACCCAGTACTTC.

This rearrangement joins TRBV19 to TRBJ1-2; the D gene is possibly TRBD1 (6 bases). Germline lookup yields CDR1 LNHDA and CDR2 SQIVND (reference sequence). Between the trimmed V and J ends, which lost 1 base and 3 bases, there was a span of 15 bases. The CDR3 is made up of 16 amino acids. CDR3 coding DNA: TGTGCCAGTAGTATAGCTACAGGGAGTGGCGACTATGGCTACACCTTC. This encodes CASSIATGSGDYGYTF.

The gene calls are TRBV4-2 and TRBJ2-1; 8 nucleotides match TRBD2. Germline loops: CDR1 LGHNA, CDR2 YNFKEQ. The CDR3 totals 16 residues. V trimming: 0 bases; J trimming: 8 bases; junction bases outside the gene matches: 9. The CDR3 DNA reads TGTGCCAGCAGCCAAGATTTAACGGGAGGGCCATATGAGCAGTTCTTC. It translates to CASSQDLTGGPYEQFF.

The rearrangement joins TRBV28 to TRBJ1-3, with 7 bases fitting TRBD1. Germline V gene lookup returns CDR1 MDHEN and CDR2 SYDVKM. V dropped 2 bases and J dropped 4; count of bases not matched to a gene: 2. This CDR3 is built from 14 residues. The CDR3 protein is CASSLPGQGNTIYF. CDR3 bases: TGTGCCAGCAGTTTACCGGGACAGGGAAACACCATATATTTT. Supplemented by reference TRBV28 and TRBJ1-3, the full variable domain reads DVKVTQSSRYLVKRTGEKVFLECVQDMDHENMFWYRQDPGLGLRLIYFSYDVKMKEKGDIPEGYSVSREKKERFSLILESASTNQTSMYLCASSLPGQGNTIYFGEGSWLTVV.

This chain uses TRBV30 with TRBJ1-1, with TRBD1 matching 8 bases. V trimming: 0 bases; J trimming: 2 bases; junction bases outside the gene matches: 5. The CDR3 covers 15 residues. From germline, CDR1 is GTSNPN and CDR2 SVGIG (reference sequence). CDR3 in amino acids: CAWSVRAGGNTEAFF. CDR3 sequence (DNA): TGTGCCTGGAGTGTACGAGCAGGGGGCAACACTGAAGCTTTCTTT.

V gene TRBV24-1 combines with J gene TRBJ2-7, with TRBD2 matching over 7 bases. Germline V lookup: CDR1 KGHDR, CDR2 SFDVKD. V shed 4 bases, J shed 2 bases, and the junction held 4 bases outside the gene matches. The CDR3 sequence is 14 residues long. Here the CDR3 DNA reads TGTGCCACCAGTGAGGCCGGGACTACCTACGAGCAGTACTTC. Protein product: CATSEAGTTYEQYF.

The genes are TRBV10-3 and TRBJ1-2; the match to TRBD1 covers 7 bases. V trimming: 4 bases; J trimming: 2 bases; junction bases outside the gene matches: 16. The germline V gene has CDR1 ENHRY and CDR2 SYGVKD. The CDR3 contains 18 residues. The CDR3 is CAISAKGQDERANYGYTF. The CDR3, as DNA: TGTGCCATCAGTGCGAAAGGACAGGATGAAAGGGCCAACTATGGCTACACCTTC.

The CDR3: CASSETGSDEKLFF. In DNA form, the CDR3 reads TGTGCCAGCAGCGAGACAGGCTCGGATGAAAAACTGTTTTTT. The chain uses TRBV11-2 and TRBJ1-4; D is possibly TRBD1 (6 bases). V was trimmed by 5 bases and J by 6 bases, leaving 13 bases between them. CDR3 size: 14 residues. Germline V gene sequence: CDR1 SGHAT, CDR2 FQNNGV.

The CDR3: CASSFSGSPGEQYF. The DNA of the CDR3 is TGCGCCAGCAGCTTCAGCGGCTCTCCTGGCGAGCAGTACTTC. The rearrangement joins TRBV5-1 to TRBJ2-7; tentatively, D is TRBD2 (5 bases). V lost 2 bases to trimming and J lost 6 bases, with 15 bases between them. The germline gives CDR1 SGHRS, CDR2 YFSETQ. The CDR3 runs 14 residues. Full variable domain (outside the CDR3, taken from reference TRBV5-1 and TRBJ2-7): KAGVTQTPRYLIKTRGQQVTLSCSPISGHRSVSWYQQTPGQGLQFLFEYFSETQRNKGNFPGRFSGRQFSNSRSEMNVSTLELGDSALYLCASSFSGSPGEQYFGPGTRLTVT.

The chain links TRBV4-2 to TRBJ2-3; tentative D call: TRBD2 (6 bases). The germline V and J ends were trimmed by 0 bases and 2 bases, with 18 bases remaining between them. CDR3 length: 18 residues. Germline CDR1 LGHNA, CDR2 YNFKEQ. CDR3: CASSQDLRAGITTDTQYF. In DNA, the CDR3 is TGTGCCAGCAGCCAAGATTTACGGGCGGGGATAACCACAGATACGCAGTATTTT.

The chain combines TRBV7-9 with TRBJ1-3; D perhaps matches TRBD1 (6 bases). The ends were cut back, 4 bases at V and 2 bases at J, with 12 bases in the middle. This CDR3 contains 15 residues. Germline-derived CDR1 and CDR2 are SEHNR and FQNEAQ (reference sequence). The CDR3 DNA follows: TGTGCCAGCAGCTCTGGGGGGGACACTGGAAACACCATATATTTT. Amino acid sequence: CASSSGGDTGNTIYF.

This clone is a singleton in its sample. This chain joins TRBV27 and TRBJ2-5; TRBD1 agrees at 8 bases. This CDR3 spans 15 amino acids. Germline CDR1 is MNHEY and CDR2 is SMNVEV (reference sequence). Germline trimming cut 5 bases from V and 4 bases from J; bases unmatched to any gene: 9. CDR3 in amino acids: CASSTIQGARETQYF. CDR3 coding DNA: TGTGCCAGCAGTACGATCCAGGGGGCGAGAGAGACCCAGTACTTC.